One sample yielded the 26 T cell receptor beta chains listed below, sequenced in a study of cytomegalovirus exposure and HLA in healthy donors. It was with 60 Vbeta and 13 Jbeta primers that the PCR ran. The data were produced by immunoSEQ multiplex PCR, yet TCRdb's version contains in-frame clones alone and is incomplete. The sample has 78,000 or so clones; over 60% are singletons. Sequences were obtained from PBMCs. These receptor sequences come from a male donor in good health and CMV-seropositive.

The V gene is TRBV7-2, the J gene TRBJ1-2; D possibly corresponds to TRBD1 (5 bases). V dropped 5 bases and J dropped 3 bases, with 10 bases sitting between them. This CDR3 is 13 amino acids long. CDR1 SGHTA and CDR2 FQGNSA come from the germline V gene. The CDR3 loop reads CASSPQGYYGYTF. As DNA, the CDR3 is TGTGCCAGCAGCCCTCAGGGTTACTATGGCTACACCTTC.

This CDR3 is CASSLLSGRALNEQFF. The CDR3 bases are TGTGCCAGCAGCTTACTTAGCGGGAGGGCCCTCAATGAGCAGTTCTTC. The chain joins TRBV7-9 to TRBJ2-1, with 11 bases identical to TRBD2. J lost 6 bases, V lost 2 bases, and 6 bases had no gene match. The germline CDR1 and CDR2 sequences are SEHNR and FQNEAQ (reference sequence). The CDR3 length is 16 residues.

The rearrangement uses TRBV28 and TRBJ1-2; D gene uncertain. Germline CDR1 MDHEN, CDR2 SYDVKM. The CDR3 covers 12 residues. V dropped 6 bases and J dropped 4 bases, with 9 bases sitting between them. The CDR3 is CASSTYPYGYTF. CDR3 nucleotide sequence: TGTGCCAGCAGCACCTACCCCTATGGCTACACCTTC.

Comments on this clone: The same CDR3 also results from other DNA sequences found in this sample. The chain is built from TRBV18 and TRBJ2-7, with D maybe TRBD1 (6 bases). Trimming took off 6 bases at V and 3 bases at J, with 9 bases between the two ends. Germline-derived CDR1 and CDR2 are KGHSH and LQKENI. CDR3 length: 12 amino acids. The CDR3 DNA sequence: TGTGCCAGCTCGCCGGACAGCTACGAGCAGTACTTC. Amino acid sequence: CASSPDSYEQYF.

CDR3 loop: CASSLYGQGSGNEQFF. CDR3 coding DNA: TGTGCCAGCAGTTTGTACGGACAGGGAAGCGGCAATGAGCAGTTCTTC. The J gene is TRBJ2-1, the V gene TRBV28; 8 nucleotides match TRBD1. This CDR3 comprises 16 residues. Germline CDR1 and CDR2: MDHEN and SYDVKM. V lost 3 bases, J lost 6 bases, and 10 bases stayed unmatched. The whole variable domain, remainder taken from reference TRBV28 and TRBJ2-1, is DVKVTQSSRYLVKRTGEKVFLECVQDMDHENMFWYRQDPGLGLRLIYFSYDVKMKEKGDIPEGYSVSREKKERFSLILESASTNQTSMYLCASSLYGQGSGNEQFFGPGTRLTVL.

The chain combines TRBV7-2 with TRBJ2-5; TRBD2 matches 9 bases. Germline V lookup: CDR1 SGHTA, CDR2 FQGNSA. J was trimmed by 4 bases and V by 5 bases; bases with no gene match: 5. This CDR3 spans 14 amino acids. CDR3 coding DNA: TGTGCCAGCAGCCTCCTAGCGGGGTTAGAGACCCAGTACTTC. It translates to CASSLLAGLETQYF.

This clone appeared a few times. The chain recombines TRBV5-1 with TRBJ2-6; 8 positions agree with TRBD1. The CDR3 contains 16 residues. Germline values: CDR1 SGHRS, CDR2 YFSETQ. V dropped 0 bases and J dropped 4; count of bases not matched to a gene: 3. The CDR3 reads CASSLARGLGANVLTF. CDR3 DNA sequence: TGCGCCAGCAGCTTGGCCAGGGGGCTAGGGGCCAACGTCCTGACTTTC.

V usage is TRBV9 and J usage is TRBJ2-7, with 10 bases matching TRBD1. CDR3 length: 14 amino acids. Trimming at V came to 0 bases and at J to 5 bases, leaving 2 bases not matched to a gene. Germline V gives CDR1 SGDLS, CDR2 YYNGEE. CDR3 in DNA: TGTGCCAGCAGCGTAGGGACAGGGGGGGACGAGCAGTACTTC. This translates into CASSVGTGGDEQYF.

For the CDR3, the DNA is TGTGCCAGCACCTCAGGGGGCGGCCAAGAGACCCAGTACTTC. Translation: CASTSGGGQETQYF. The chain employs TRBV2 and TRBJ2-5, with 8 bases fitting TRBD1. The V gene end was trimmed by 7 bases and the J gene end by 1 base; junction bases not matched to a gene: 5. In germline, CDR1 is SNHLY, CDR2 FYNNEI. The CDR3 runs 14 residues. Drawing the rest from reference TRBV2 and TRBJ2-5, the complete variable domain is EPEVTQTPSHQVTQMGQEVILRCVPISNHLYFYWYRQILGQKVEFLVSFYNNEISEKSEIFDDQFSVERPDGSNFTLKIRSTKLEDSAMYFCASTSGGGQETQYFGPGTRLLVL.

This rearrangement joins TRBV2 to TRBJ1-1; possibly TRBD1 for D (6 bases). The CDR3 loop spans 13 amino acids. Germline CDR1 SNHLY, CDR2 FYNNEI. V dropped 6 bases and J dropped 4 bases, with 12 bases sitting between them. CDR3 protein: CASRKEGGTEAFF. CDR3 sequence (DNA): TGTGCCAGCAGAAAGGAAGGGGGCACTGAAGCTTTCTTT.

The table lists this clone with a few counts. One end of the junction fails to match germline, which may point to a read error. The chain joins TRBV7-9 to TRBJ1-5; D is uncertain. The germline CDR1 and CDR2 sequences are SEHNR and FQNEAQ (reference sequence). The CDR3 contains 12 residues. As DNA, the CDR3 is TGTTCCAGCAGCTTACTGAATCAGCCCCAGCATTTT. The encoded protein is CSSSLLNQPQHF.

The chain is built from TRBV7-3 and TRBJ1-1; D is unclear. In germline, CDR1 is SGHTA, CDR2 FQGTGA. The CDR3 is 13 amino acids. The germline V and J ends were trimmed by 5 bases and 1 base, with 8 bases remaining between them. CDR3 region: CASSPPGNTEAFF. CDR3 bases: TGTGCCAGCAGCCCCCCGGGGAACACTGAAGCTTTCTTT. The whole variable domain, remainder taken from reference TRBV7-3 and TRBJ1-1, is GAGVSQTPSNKVTEKGKYVELRCDPISGHTALYWYRQSLGQGPEFLIYFQGTGAADDSGLPNDRFFAVRPEGSVSTLKIQRTERGDSAVYLCASSPPGNTEAFFGQGTRLTVV.

V usage is TRBV30 and J usage is TRBJ1-2; no clear D gene. The V gene lost 2 bases and the J gene lost 0 bases, with 10 bases spanning the gap. The V gene's germline CDR1 is GTSNPN and CDR2 SVGIG (reference sequence). This CDR3 contains 14 residues. CDR3 in amino acids: CAWSLSRTNYGYTF. CDR3 DNA: TGTGCCTGGAGTCTGTCGAGGACTAACTATGGCTACACCTTC.

This clone has a handful of counts. The gene calls are TRBV5-4 and TRBJ2-6, with TRBD2 matching over 8 bases. Germline values: CDR1 SGHNT, CDR2 YYREEE (reference sequence). CDR3 length: 16 amino acids. J lost 2 bases, V lost 4 bases, and 5 bases had no gene match. As DNA, the CDR3 is TGTGCCAGCAGCCCCGGGGGGGGCCCTGGGGCCAACGTCCTGACTTTC. Its translation is CASSPGGGPGANVLTF.

The table lists this clone with a few counts. The genes are TRBV5-6 and TRBJ1-1, with TRBD1 matching over 8 bases. Per germline, CDR1 SGHDT and CDR2 YYEEEE. This CDR3 region has 14 residues. V lost 4 bases to trimming and J lost 3 bases; unmatched junction nucleotides: 5. The CDR3 DNA sequence: TGTGCCAGCAGCCCAGGACAGGGATACACTGAAGCTTTCTTT. It yields the protein CASSPGQGYTEAFF.

The J gene is TRBJ1-2, the V gene TRBV6-5; D perhaps matches TRBD1 (5 bases). The length of the CDR3 is 14 residues. Germline CDR1 and CDR2: MNHEY and SVGAGI. Trimming left V 4 bases short and J 6 bases short, with 15 bases between. The CDR3 is CASSSPAGVDGYTF. CDR3 in DNA: TGTGCCAGCAGTTCCCCCGCGGGGGTGGATGGCTACACCTTC.

The chain is built from TRBV6-5 and TRBJ1-6; 8 bases are a match to TRBD1. The CDR3 is 16 residues long. Germline lookup yields CDR1 MNHEY and CDR2 SVGAGI. J was trimmed by 7 bases and V by 4 bases; bases with no gene match: 9. This CDR3 is CASSFREQGDNSPLHF. CDR3 nucleotides: TGTGCCAGCAGTTTCCGAGAACAGGGGGACAATTCACCCCTCCACTTT.

This chain uses TRBV5-8 with TRBJ2-7, with 10 bases matching TRBD1. V gave up 2 bases and J gave up 5 bases; unmatched junction bases: 4. There are 14 residues in the CDR3. The V gene's germline CDR1 is SGHTS and CDR2 YDEGEE. The CDR3 region is CASSLGTGANEQYF. In DNA form, the CDR3 reads TGTGCCAGCAGCTTAGGGACAGGGGCCAACGAGCAGTACTTC.

This clone has just a few counts. The genes are TRBV6-5 and TRBJ1-1, with D perhaps matching TRBD1 (5 bases). The CDR3 runs to 14 residues. Trimming cost V 5 bases and J 6 bases, with 16 bases left between them. From germline, CDR1 is MNHEY and CDR2 SVGAGI. The CDR3 reads CASSERQRMAEAFF. The CDR3 nucleotides read TGTGCCAGCAGTGAAAGACAGAGAATGGCTGAAGCTTTCTTT.

The chain links TRBV6-5 to TRBJ1-1; 7 bases fit TRBD1. This CDR3 has 14 amino acids. The V gene end was trimmed by 7 bases and the J gene end by 0 bases; junction bases not matched to a gene: 5. Germline V gene lookup returns CDR1 MNHEY and CDR2 SVGAGI. CDR3 sequence (DNA): TGTGCCAGCACTAGGGACAGCCTGAACACTGAAGCTTTCTTT. Its translation is CASTRDSLNTEAFF.

The chain employs TRBV25-1 and TRBJ2-1, with 9 bases lining up with TRBD2. CDR3 length: 14 residues. Germline trimming cut 8 bases from V and 0 bases from J; bases unmatched to any gene: 2. CDR1 and CDR2 (germline): MGHDK, SYGVNS. CDR3 loop: CASLAGASYNEQFF. The CDR3 DNA follows: TGTGCCAGCTTAGCGGGAGCCTCCTACAATGAGCAGTTCTTC. Full variable domain (remainder filled in from reference TRBV25-1 and TRBJ2-1): EADIYQTPRYLVIGTGKKITLECSQTMGHDKMYWYQQDPGMELHLIHYSYGVNSTEKGDLSSESTVSRIRTEHFPLTLESARPSHTSQYLCASLAGASYNEQFFGPGTRLTVL.

There are a few counts of this clone. The chain uses TRBV7-9 and TRBJ2-1; a possible D gene is TRBD1 (6 bases). The V end was cut by 7 bases, the J end by 7 bases, with 23 bases between. CDR1 SEHNR and CDR2 FQNEAQ come from the germline V gene (reference sequence). The CDR3 has 16 residues. CDR3 sequence: CASTHYGGSSWNEQFF. The CDR3 DNA reads TGTGCCAGCACCCATTATGGGGGCTCAAGTTGGAATGAGCAGTTCTTC.

This rearrangement joins TRBV27 to TRBJ2-7; D unclear. V was trimmed by 3 bases and J by 3 bases, leaving 15 bases between them. There are 15 residues in the CDR3. Germline CDR1 is MNHEY and CDR2 is SMNVEV (reference sequence). In DNA, the CDR3 is TGTGCCAGCAGTTTTGGGCAGTACCCCCACTACGAGCAGTACTTC. Protein sequence: CASSFGQYPHYEQYF.

This clone has just one count. The chain uses TRBV30 and TRBJ2-3; 10 positions match TRBD2. CDR1 is GTSNPN, CDR2 SVGIG, per germline (reference sequence). V shed 1 base and J 2 bases; nucleotides not matched to a gene: 3. The CDR3 loop spans 15 amino acids. CDR3 amino acids: CAWSATSGVTDTQYF. CDR3 in DNA: TGTGCCTGGAGTGCCACTAGCGGGGTCACAGATACGCAGTATTTT.

The chain combines TRBV28 with TRBJ2-6, with 8 bases fitting TRBD1. CDR1 MDHEN and CDR2 SYDVKM come from the germline V gene. The V segment lost 6 bases and the J segment 2 bases; nucleotides outside the gene matches: 3. The CDR3 runs 15 residues. Written as DNA, the CDR3 is TGTGCCAGCAGCTCGGACAGGGCTGGGGCCAACGTCCTGACTTTC. Translation: CASSSDRAGANVLTF.

The chain carries TRBV29-1 and TRBJ2-3, with TRBD2 matching over 9 bases. The CDR3 spans 15 residues. Germline V gene data show CDR1 as SQVTM and CDR2 as ANQGSEA. The trim removed 1 base at V and 6 bases at J, leaving 8 bases unmatched. CDR3 amino acids: CSVEGDSGGGDTQYF. DNA for the CDR3: TGCAGCGTTGAAGGAGATAGCGGGGGAGGGGATACGCAGTATTTT.